This TCR beta chain originates from a study of shared clonotypes between healthy human individuals. The study's findings and limits: Rarefaction curves obtained for sorted subsets showed sequencing incomplete despite large depth. A handful of donors showed sharing of about 4.7% of naive CD4 clonotypes.

Germline V CDR1 and CDR2: SGHTS, YDEGEE. The CDR3 runs to 16 residues. Trimming cost V 1 base and J 4 bases, with 14 bases left between them. Genomic DNA (from each subset) was split evenly across several immunoSEQ plates. Under the authors' procedure: Junction-only sequences without quality scores came from ImmunoSEQ, so filtering differed. Produced via immunoSEQ multiplex PCR; TCRdb's table is partial and in-frame only. V and J calls plus clone size are reproduced from that table; the DNA served to infer D and trimming. The sample lists more than 2 million clones, nearly 97% occurring once. About this clone: The antigen is unknown.

V is TRBV5-8 and J is TRBJ2-2; the D gene is possibly TRBD2 (5 bases). The sequencing sample was made of naive CD4+ T cells sorted from blood. Subset here: CD45RA+ positively selected. The source is a man younger than 35 in good health. The CDR3 region is CASSLPFRRGTGELFF. CDR3 in DNA: TGTGCCAGCAGCTTGCCATTTCGCCGGGGCACCGGGGAGCTGTTTTTT. Drawing the rest from reference TRBV5-8 and TRBJ2-2, the complete variable domain is EAGVTQSPTHLIKTRGQQATLRCSPISGHTSVYWYQQALGLGLQFLLWYDEGEERNRGNFPPRFSGRQFPNYSSELNVNALELEDSALYLCASSLPFRRGTGELFFGEGSRLTVL.